The following is a T cell receptor beta chain sequence with its context. Trimming stripped 7 bases from V and 5 bases from J, with 20 bases between. Germline lookup yields CDR1 SGHDN and CDR2 FVKESK. The CDR3 totals 15 residues. Method: immunoSEQ multiplex PCR; TCRdb's copy keeps in-frame clones and lacks some. The table lists 20,000 to 25,000 clones, less than 90% of them singletons. This sample stems from a study of T cell changes during pregnancy in multiple sclerosis. The chain employs TRBV14 and TRBJ2-5, with D perhaps TRBD2 (6 bases). Sequenced material: CD4+ T cells from peripheral blood mononuclear cells, taken in the first trimester of pregnancy. This TCR derives from a female donor in good health, enrolled as a control in a pregnancy study. CDR3 amino acids: CASNNAGFSLETQYF. CDR3 DNA: TGTGCCAGCAACAACGCGGGGTTCTCGTTGGAGACCCAGTACTTC. Full variable domain (rest looked up from reference TRBV14 and TRBJ2-5): EAGVTQFPSHSVIEKGQTVTLRCDPISGHDNLYWYRRVMGKEIKFLLHFVKESKQDESGMPNNRFLAERTGGTYSTLKVQPAELEDSGVYFCASNNAGFSLETQYFGPGTRLLVL.